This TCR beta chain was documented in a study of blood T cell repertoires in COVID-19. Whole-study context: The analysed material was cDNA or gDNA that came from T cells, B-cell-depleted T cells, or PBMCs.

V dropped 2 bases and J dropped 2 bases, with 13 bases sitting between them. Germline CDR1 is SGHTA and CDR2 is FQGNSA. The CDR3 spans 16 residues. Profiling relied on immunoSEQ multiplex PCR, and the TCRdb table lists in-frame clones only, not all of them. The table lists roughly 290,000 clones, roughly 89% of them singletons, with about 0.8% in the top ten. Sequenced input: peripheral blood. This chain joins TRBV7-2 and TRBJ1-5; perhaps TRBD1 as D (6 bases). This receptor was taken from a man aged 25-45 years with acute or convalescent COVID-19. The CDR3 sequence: CASSLSGADGNQPQHF. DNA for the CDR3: TGTGCCAGCAGCTTATCAGGGGCGGATGGCAATCAGCCCCAGCATTTT.